The rows below give T cell receptor beta chains drawn from one sample of a study of blood T cell repertoires in COVID-19. Produced via immunoSEQ multiplex PCR; TCRdb's table is partial and in-frame only. The sample holds a few hundred thousand clones, 65% to 85% seen once. Specimen: PBMCs or T cells enriched from blood (not recorded which). The source of these receptors is a man in his fifties or sixties who had recovered from COVID-19. CDR3s include the opening cysteine and the closing phenylalanine or tryptophan. Fields, in order: D gene, V gene, clone size, J gene, CDR3 DNA, CDR3 protein. A D gene is named only where the DNA matches it firmly. Some rows mark clone size as missing; the rest say once, few, many or name a class of expanded clone.

NA,TRBV2,few,TRBJ1-1,TGTGCCAGCAGGAGAGGAGGGTACACTGAAGCTTTCTTT,CASRRGGYTEAFF
TRBD1,TRBV4-2,NA,TRBJ1-1,TGTGCCAGCAGCCAGGTCGGACAGGGGAGGACTGAAGCTTTCTTT,CASSQVGQGRTEAFF
NA,TRBV7-9,NA,TRBJ1-1,TGTGCCAGCTTATTGAACACTGAAGCTTTCTTT,CASLLNTEAFF
TRBD1,TRBV7-3,NA,TRBJ2-3,TGTGCCAGCAGCTCCCTTGGACAGGGGTTGGGTACGCAGTATTTT,CASSSLGQGLGTQYF
TRBD1,TRBV5-1,NA,TRBJ1-1,TGCGCCAGCAGCGCGAATGACAGGGTGTTTACTGAAGCTTTCTTT,CASSANDRVFTEAFF
NA,TRBV29-1,NA,TRBJ2-5,TGCAGCGTTTTCGGGTGGGGCGAGACCCAGTACTTC,CSVFGWGETQYF
NA,TRBV10-3,NA,TRBJ1-4,TGTGCCATCACCCCGGGTCTTTCAACTAATGAAAAACTGTTTTTT,CAITPGLSTNEKLFF
NA,TRBV25-1,NA,TRBJ2-5,TGTGCCAGCAGTGAAGGCGGCGGCCAGACCCAGTACTTC,CASSEGGGQTQYF
TRBD2,TRBV18,NA,TRBJ2-5,TGTGCCAGCTCAACCCTAGCGGGAGGGGAAGAGACCCAGTACTTC,CASSTLAGGEETQYF
TRBD1,TRBV4-2,NA,TRBJ1-2,TGTGCCAGCAGCCAAGGCCCAATACAGGGGGACTATGGCTACACCTTC,CASSQGPIQGDYGYTF
TRBD2,TRBV30,NA,TRBJ2-3,TGTGCCTGGATTCTGGCTAGCGGGGGTCCAGATACGCAGTATTTT,CAWILASGGPDTQYF
TRBD2,TRBV6-5,NA,TRBJ2-7,TGTGCCAGCGCATGGACTAGGCGCTCTGGGCAGCAGTACTTC,CASAWTRRSGQQYF
NA,TRBV12-5,NA,TRBJ2-7,TGTGCTAAAAACCGCCGGGAGCAGTACTTC,CAKNRREQYF